This T cell receptor beta chain was retrieved from a study of T cells in narcolepsy. Assay: immunoSEQ multiplex PCR; the TCRdb copy retains only in-frame clones and omits some. The sample has 25,000 to 35,000 clones, about four fifths seen once; the top ten hold about 3%. As regards this clone: Its antigen is unknown.

Whole-study findings and limits: Some memory CD4+ repertoires had no autoreactive clone sequences. Blood of same and different patients, but not healthy controls, reportedly held recurring autoreactive clonotypes.

Trimming pared 2 bases from V and 3 bases from J, leaving 10 bases between. Germline-derived CDR1 and CDR2 are WNHNN and SYGVQD (reference sequence). The CDR3 runs 14 residues. Sequencing was carried out using CD45RA- memory CD4+ T cells from PBMCs. The genes are TRBV10-1 and TRBJ1-2; a weak D match, TRBD1 (5 bases). The sequence came from a human donor with narcolepsy. The CDR3 loop reads CASSERRGYYGYTF. The CDR3, as DNA: TGCGCCAGCAGTGAGCGGAGGGGCTACTATGGCTACACCTTC.